These T cell receptor beta chains were read from a single sample in a study of blood T cell repertoires in COVID-19. The assay was immunoSEQ multiplex PCR, and TCRdb's table has in-frame clones only and misses some. Counted here are around 30,000 clones, about 79% occurring once; the ten biggest clones make up 10% to 15%. What was sequenced was peripheral blood. The receptors come from a human donor in a cohort sampled during active COVID-19. The CDR3 runs from the conserved cysteine through the conserved F or W. A D gene is named only where the DNA matches it firmly.

>TRBV20-1|TRBJ2-3|TRBD2
CSASLLAGGGYTDTQYF
>TRBV4-3|TRBJ1-2|-
CASSQGTERSYYGYTF
>TRBV5-1|TRBJ1-1|TRBD1
CASSLRSGGAIGISFF
>TRBV4-3|TRBJ1-6|TRBD1
CASSQDRDRDVGALHF
>TRBV4-3|TRBJ2-7|-
CASSAGLGSYEQYF
>TRBV7-6|TRBJ2-1|TRBD1
CASSLSGTGNEQFF
>TRBV7-2|TRBJ2-2|-
CASNSLGGAIGELFF
>TRBV12-5|TRBJ1-1|TRBD1
CASGQTSPTGRTEAFF
>TRBV7-9|TRBJ1-6|TRBD1
CASSATGGPYNSPLHF
>TRBV5-5|TRBJ1-2|-
CASSLEDLLYGYTF
>TRBV6-6|TRBJ1-1|-
CASSYDGFGTEAFF
>TRBV18|TRBJ1-1|-
CASSGSGNTEAFF
>TRBV14|TRBJ1-1|-
CASSQVGGAGGTEAFF
>TRBV6-5|TRBJ1-4|-
CASSPRERNEKLFF
>TRBV6-2/TRBV6-3|TRBJ2-1|-
CASSDLSGEQFF
>TRBV30|TRBJ1-3|TRBD1
CAWSKLPGQGSAIYF
>TRBV28|TRBJ1-5|TRBD1
CASSLWGLRDRVRQPQHF
>TRBV5-1|TRBJ2-3|TRBD2
CASSLLTSGGSDTQYF
>TRBV27|TRBJ2-7|TRBD1
CASWKPGGSYEQYF
>TRBV3-1/TRBV3-2|TRBJ2-5|TRBD2
CASSQLLGSGGRRGTQYF
>TRBV2|TRBJ1-3|TRBD1
CASAHRDRVSGNTIYF
>TRBV7-2|TRBJ1-1|TRBD1
CASSFTGVNTEAFF
>TRBV10-1|TRBJ2-5|-
CASSVAGRETQYF
>TRBV7-6|TRBJ2-1|TRBD2
CASSLAYGGGDLNNEQFF
>TRBV4-1|TRBJ1-5|TRBD1
CASSQVQGSGGNQPQHF
>TRBV5-1|TRBJ2-7|TRBD1
CASSPGQALSEQYF
>TRBV10-1|TRBJ2-3|TRBD2
CASTAETGGTDTQYF
>TRBV29-1|TRBJ1-2|TRBD1
CSVERVDRDYGYTF
>TRBV5-1|TRBJ2-7|TRBD1
CASSSSGQIYEQYF
>TRBV29-1|TRBJ2-3|-
CSVDPGLTDTQYF
>TRBV5-1|TRBJ2-1|-
CASSLVSFVNEQFF
>TRBV15|TRBJ1-4|-
CATSRVTEAKLFF
>TRBV5-1|TRBJ1-1|TRBD1
CASSFRGTGGGWNTEAFF
>TRBV29-1|TRBJ1-1|-
CSVEGGNMNTEAFF
>TRBV5-1|TRBJ2-3|TRBD1
CASSSGQGSSTDTQYF